This T cell receptor beta chain came from a study of shared clonotypes between healthy human individuals. In the study overall: For every donor, three CD4 naive, three CD4 memory, two CD8 naive and one CD8 memory plates were used.

Germline CDR1 MGHRA, CDR2 YSYEKL. V lost 0 bases and J lost 13, with 10 bases in between. The CDR3 consists of 13 residues. Points from the study as a whole: Expectations were that clonotype sharing among donors would be affected by sequencing depth.

Generated by immunoSEQ multiplex PCR, the TCRdb table keeps only in-frame clones and is missing some. The sample lists approximately 530,000 clones; roughly 95% were seen once. As regards this clone: The antigen remains undetermined.

The source of this sequence is a woman aged 25 to 39 in good health. Sample: naive CD4+ T cells sorted from blood. Subset in this sample: CD45RA+ positively selected. The chain joins TRBV4-1 to TRBJ1-6; D is uncertain. This chain's CDR3 is CASSQDWPRPLHF. In DNA form, the CDR3 reads TGCGCCAGCAGCCAAGATTGGCCAAGGCCCCTCCACTTT.